This T cell receptor (beta chain) is drawn from a study of T cell changes during pregnancy in multiple sclerosis. The V gene's germline CDR1 is SGHTA and CDR2 FQGTGA. Between the trimmed V and J ends, which lost 5 bases and 8 bases, there was a span of 18 bases. This CDR3 comprises 14 residues. TCRdb's copy holds only in-frame clones and misses some; the assay was immunoSEQ multiplex PCR. The repertoire holds 20,000 to 25,000 clones, with approximately 90% as singletons. This clonotype was obtained from a female donor with multiple sclerosis, enrolled in a pregnancy study. The specimen was CD4+ T cells from peripheral blood mononuclear cells, collected in the third trimester of pregnancy. The chain recombines TRBV7-3 with TRBJ1-1, with D possibly being TRBD1 (6 bases). CDR3 coding DNA: TGTGCCAGCAGCCCCGGACCTACAGGGCCCGAAGCTTTCTTT. Its translation is CASSPGPTGPEAFF.